A single sample is the source of the 32 T cell receptor beta chains below, sequenced in a study of CD8 T cells in ankylosing spondylitis. Using its own MiXCR run on the 5' RACE reads, TCRdb lists one record per CDR3 protein. The profile shows about 190,000 distinct CDR3 sequences, 10% to 15% of them singletons. The sample consisted of blood, either unsorted or a sorted T cell fraction (not recorded which). The receptors shown here come from a female donor with ankylosing spondylitis or in good health (not recorded which).

In its sample, this clonotype was seen many times. The V call is TRBV20-1, the J call TRBJ1-1; a possible D gene is TRBD1 (6 bases). CDR1 is DFQATT, CDR2 SNEGSKA, per germline (reference sequence). The CDR3 runs to 15 residues. V gave up 0 bases and J gave up 7 bases, with 18 bases separating them. CDR3 nucleotide sequence: TGCAGTGCTAGAGACAGGGACAAGCCCCTGAATGAAGCTTTCTTT. Encoded protein: CSARDRDKPLNEAFF.

In its sample, this clonotype was seen many times. The V call is TRBV24-1, the J call TRBJ2-2; no clear D. V was shortened by 3 bases and J by 0 bases, with 7 bases between the two germline ends. This CDR3 is 15 amino acids long. Per the germline V gene, CDR1 is KGHDR and CDR2 is SFDVKD. The CDR3 DNA follows: TGTGCCACCAGTGATCGGTATGCGAACACCGGGGAGCTGTTTTTT. Translation gives CATSDRYANTGELFF.

In its sample, this clonotype was seen many times. This chain uses TRBV5-1 with TRBJ2-1; D is unresolved. Germline CDR1 is SGHRS and CDR2 is YFSETQ. Trimming took 0 bases from V and 1 from J, leaving 14 bases between them. The CDR3 is 17 residues long. CDR3 nucleotide sequence: TGCGCCAGCAGCTTGGTATTATGGGGTCGGTCCTACAATGAGCAGTTCTTC. Its protein product is CASSLVLWGRSYNEQFF.

This clonotype has ten or more counts. V gene TRBV6-2 or TRBV6-3 combines with J gene TRBJ2-1; tentatively, D is TRBD2 (5 bases). Germline CDR1 and CDR2: MNHEY and SVGEGT. The CDR3 consists of 16 residues. Trimming shortened V by 2 bases and J by 7 bases, and 18 bases separated the two germline ends. The chain's CDR3 is CASSYSLTEAGNEQFF. DNA of the CDR3: TGTGCCAGCAGTTACAGTCTCACCGAGGCGGGTAATGAGCAGTTCTTC.

This clonotype appeared many times. This sequence joins TRBV4-2 and TRBJ2-1; no clear D. The germline V gene has CDR1 LGHNA and CDR2 YNFKEQ. The CDR3 is 13 amino acids. V was cut by 3 bases and J by 6 bases, with 9 bases left in between. Here the CDR3 reads CASSQAPANEQFF. The CDR3 DNA is TGTGCCAGCAGCCAGGCCCCAGCCAATGAGCAGTTCTTC.

This clonotype was detected ten times or more. The J gene is TRBJ2-3, the V gene TRBV7-9; no reliable D call. This CDR3 contains 13 residues. V lost 5 bases and J lost 1, with 7 bases in between. Germline V gene data show CDR1 as SEHNR and CDR2 as FQNEAQ (reference sequence). The CDR3 DNA is TGTGCCAGCAGCCCCTTAGGCACAGATACGCAGTATTTT. Translating it yields CASSPLGTDTQYF. Full variable domain (rest looked up from reference TRBV7-9 and TRBJ2-3): DTGVSQNPRHKITKRGQNVTFRCDPISEHNRLYWYRQTLGQGPEFLTYFQNEAQLEKSRLLSDRFSAERPKGSFSTLEIQRTEQGDSAMYLCASSPLGTDTQYFGPGTRLTVL.

This clonotype was counted between two and nine times. The gene calls are TRBV29-1 and TRBJ2-7; 8 bases agree with TRBD1. The V and J ends lost 4 bases and 2 bases, in that order; junction bases with no gene match: 4. Germline CDR1 reads SQVTM; CDR2 reads ANQGSEA. The CDR3 sequence is 13 residues long. In DNA, the CDR3 is TGCAGCGTTGGGCAGGGGGCGGCCTACGAGCAGTACTTC. This sequence encodes CSVGQGAAYEQYF.

The rearrangement links TRBV14 to TRBJ2-1; 10 bases fit TRBD2. The junction had 8 bases not matched to a gene; V was cut back by 1 base and J by 8 bases. The length of the CDR3 is 16 residues. From germline, CDR1 is SGHDN and CDR2 FVKESK. CDR3 protein: CASSQVFLAGEDEQFF. The CDR3 DNA reads TGTGCCAGCAGCCAAGTTTTTCTAGCGGGAGAGGATGAGCAGTTCTTC.

Many counts were recorded for this clonotype. The chain links TRBV4-3 to TRBJ1-1; D call uncertain. Germline CDR1 LGHNA, CDR2 YSLEER. The CDR3 spans 12 residues. V was trimmed by 1 base and J by 10 bases, leaving 10 bases between them. In DNA, the CDR3 is TGCGCCAGCAGCCAAGGACCCGGCGGAGCTTTCTTT. The encoded protein is CASSQGPGGAFF.

Concerning this clonotype: Since a much larger clone is just one base distant, this may be a read error. The rearrangement joins TRBV5-5 to TRBJ1-2; 8 bases fit TRBD1. Germline V lookup: CDR1 SGHKS, CDR2 YYEKEE (reference sequence). The CDR3 length is 15 residues. The CDR3 reads CASSLAGTGPHGHTF. CDR3 in DNA: TGTGCCAGCAGCTTGGCCGGGACAGGCCCCCATGGCCACACCTTC.

Ten or more counts support this clonotype. This chain connects TRBV6-1 to TRBJ1-5; D remains unclear. CDR1 is MNHNS, CDR2 SASEGT, per germline. Trimming pared 2 bases from V and 0 bases from J, leaving 11 bases between. This CDR3 is built from 16 residues. CDR3 DNA: TGTGCCAGCAGTGAAAGAGTCTATGGTAGCAATCAGCCCCAGCATTTT. Protein: CASSERVYGSNQPQHF.

This chain joins TRBV7-2 and TRBJ2-7; D assignment may be TRBD1 or TRBD2 (5 bases each). The CDR3 sequence is 14 residues long. Trimming cost V 5 bases and J 0 bases, with 11 bases left between them. Germline lookup yields CDR1 SGHTA and CDR2 FQGNSA. In DNA form, the CDR3 reads TGTGCCAGCAGCCCGGGGCAAAGCTCCTACGAGCAGTACTTC. As protein: CASSPGQSSYEQYF.

This clonotype was observed many times. The chain carries TRBV6-2 or TRBV6-3 and TRBJ2-2; D could derive from TRBD1 or TRBD2 (5 bases each). V dropped 2 bases and J dropped 4 bases, with 8 bases sitting between them. The CDR3 is 14 residues long. Germline V lookup: CDR1 MNHEY, CDR2 SVGEGT. CDR3: CASSYGGPTGELFF. CDR3 bases: TGTGCCAGCAGTTACGGGGGTCCCACCGGGGAGCTGTTTTTT.

This clonotype has only a few counts. This sequence joins TRBV6-5 and TRBJ2-2, with D unclear. The germline gives CDR1 MNHEY, CDR2 SVGAGI. Trimming shortened V by 8 bases and J by 5 bases, and 9 bases separated the two germline ends. This CDR3 is built from 12 residues. The CDR3 spells CASRRETGELFF. DNA for the CDR3: TGTGCCAGCCGAAGAGAAACCGGGGAGCTGTTTTTT.

Only one count was recorded for this clonotype. This chain links TRBV21-1 with TRBJ2-1. TRBV21-1 is a pseudogene. CDR3 length: 12 residues. In nucleotides, the CDR3 is TGTGCCAGCAGCGAAGGACAACATGAGCAGTTCTTC. It translates to CASSEGQHEQFF.

This clonotype was counted ten times or more. The chain recombines TRBV12-3 or TRBV12-4 with TRBJ2-2, with D possibly TRBD2 on 5 matching bases. The CDR3 consists of 13 residues. V lost 6 bases and J 5 bases, leaving 10 bases between the germline ends. Here the CDR3 DNA reads TGTGCCAGCAGAATCCCGGGGACCGGGGAGCTGTTTTTT. Amino acids: CASRIPGTGELFF.

This clonotype appeared many times. V usage is TRBV11-2 and J usage is TRBJ1-1; D unclear. The CDR3 length is 13 residues. CDR1 and CDR2 (germline): SGHAT, FQNNGV. V dropped 1 base and J dropped 5 bases, with 8 bases sitting between them. DNA for the CDR3: TGTGCCAGCAGCTTAGTGCGGCAAACTGAAGCTTTCTTT. This encodes CASSLVRQTEAFF.

This clonotype was detected many times. The chain links TRBV9 to TRBJ2-2, with D perhaps matching TRBD2 (6 bases). CDR1 SGDLS and CDR2 YYNGEE come from the germline V gene. V was pared by 3 bases and J by 9 bases, with 9 bases between. This CDR3 has 12 residues. The CDR3 sequence is CASSGEARELFF. DNA for the CDR3: TGTGCCAGCAGCGGGGAGGCGAGGGAGCTGTTTTTT.

This clonotype was seen ten or more times. The rearrangement joins TRBV7-9 to TRBJ1-1, with 10 bases identical to TRBD1. The germline gives CDR1 SEHNR, CDR2 FQNEAQ (reference sequence). Germline trimming cut 5 bases from V and 4 bases from J; bases unmatched to any gene: 7. CDR3 length: 15 residues. The CDR3 loop is CASSPSDRGGTEAFF. The CDR3 coding sequence is TGTGCCAGCAGCCCATCGGACAGGGGGGGCACTGAAGCTTTCTTT.

This clonotype was recorded many times. The J gene is TRBJ2-7, the V gene TRBV7-2; tentatively, D is TRBD2 (5 bases). Germline CDR1 and CDR2: SGHTA and FQGNSA. With 0 bases removed from V and 4 bases from J, the gap between germline ends came to 10 bases. The CDR3 spans 14 residues. Here the CDR3 DNA reads TGTGCCAGCAGCTTAGCTTGGGGAGAATACGAGCAGTACTTC. Its protein product is CASSLAWGEYEQYF.

This clonotype was seen only a few times. The chain combines TRBV5-1 with TRBJ2-7; D is uncertain. There are 14 residues in the CDR3. Per germline, CDR1 SGHRS and CDR2 YFSETQ. Trimming removed 0 bases at V and 0 bases at J, with 7 bases between. As DNA, the CDR3 is TGCGCCAGCAGCTTGGAGACGGACTCCTACGAGCAGTACTTC. Its protein is CASSLETDSYEQYF.

The rearrangement joins TRBV19 to TRBJ1-1; D is unclear. The germline CDR1 and CDR2 sequences are LNHDA and SQIVND (reference sequence). The CDR3 is made up of 13 amino acids. V lost 6 bases and J lost 6, with 14 bases in between. The CDR3: CASSPLTRAEAFF. CDR3 nucleotides: TGTGCCAGTAGCCCTCTTACCCGCGCTGAAGCTTTCTTT.

About this clonotype: This sequence may be a read error, since a much larger clone differs from it by one base. The chain uses TRBV5-1 and TRBJ1-5; D perhaps matches TRBD1 (5 bases). V was clipped by 4 bases and J by 6 bases, with 14 bases between them. CDR1 is SGHRS and CDR2 is YFSETQ in the germline V gene. The CDR3 contains 14 residues. The CDR3 bases are TGCGCCAGCAGCACCGGGGTGGACATTCAGCCCCAGCATTTT. Translation gives CASSTGVDIQPQHF. Using reference TRBV5-1 and TRBJ1-5 for the parts outside the CDR3, the full variable domain is KAGVTQTPRYLIKTRGQQVTLSCSPISGHRSVSWYQQTPGQGLQFLFEYFSETQRNKGNFPGRFSGRQFSNSRSEMNVSTLELGDSALYLCASSTGVDIQPQHFGDGTRLSIL.

This clonotype was counted many times. The chain recombines TRBV9 with TRBJ2-1; 7 positions agree with TRBD2. The CDR3 length is 15 residues. Per the germline V gene, CDR1 is SGDLS and CDR2 is YYNGEE. The V gene end was trimmed by 4 bases and the J gene end by 6 bases; junction bases not matched to a gene: 10. CDR3 bases: TGTGCCAGCAGCTACCGGGACTACATGACCAATGAGCAGTTCTTC. Its protein is CASSYRDYMTNEQFF.

In its sample, this clonotype was seen many times. This chain uses TRBV7-3 with TRBJ2-1; maybe TRBD2 (5 bases). Per the germline V gene, CDR1 is SGHTA and CDR2 is FQGTGA. V was trimmed by 2 bases and J by 5 bases, leaving 13 bases between them. The CDR3 extends over 15 amino acids. CDR3 in amino acids: CASSLLASPNNEQFF. CDR3 sequence (DNA): TGTGCCAGCAGCTTACTGGCTAGCCCGAACAATGAGCAGTTCTTC.

This chain links TRBV6-2 or TRBV6-3 with TRBJ2-5; D is possibly TRBD2 (6 bases). Trimming left V 1 base short and J 4 bases short, with 10 bases between. The CDR3 sequence is 14 residues long. CDR1 MNHEY and CDR2 SVGEGT come from the germline V gene. CDR3 region: CASSYFGSRETQYF. The CDR3 DNA follows: TGTGCCAGCAGTTACTTCGGGAGTAGAGAGACCCAGTACTTC.

A remark on this clonotype: Just one base apart from a much larger clone, this may be a read error. J is TRBJ2-5 and V is TRBV12-3 or TRBV12-4; 14 bases line up with TRBD2. The CDR3 runs to 18 residues. The CDR3 DNA sequence: TGTGCCATCAGTCCCCGGTGGGGGACTAGCGGGAGCCAAGAGACCCAGTACTTC. Translated: CAISPRWGTSGSQETQYF.

This clonotype was detected only a few times. The chain carries TRBV20-1 and TRBJ2-3, with 13 nucleotides matching TRBD2. From germline, CDR1 is DFQATT and CDR2 SNEGSKA (reference sequence). This CDR3 has 17 amino acids. With V trimmed by 0 bases and J by 5 bases, 8 bases remained unmatched. CDR3 in DNA: TGCAGTGCTAGAGATGAACTAGCGGGAGGGCCGAGAGATACGCAGTATTTT. Translated: CSARDELAGGPRDTQYF.

The rearrangement joins TRBV7-3 to TRBJ2-2; D unclear. Germline CDR1 and CDR2: SGHTA and FQGTGA. V lost 8 bases, J lost 0 bases, and 13 bases lay in between. The length of the CDR3 is 15 residues. The CDR3 sequence: CASSGRVANTGELFF. The CDR3 DNA reads as TGTGCCAGCTCGGGTCGGGTCGCGAACACCGGGGAGCTGTTTTTT.

In this sample, this clonotype turned up many times. This chain uses TRBV20-1 with TRBJ1-2, with D tentatively TRBD1 (6 bases). The V gene lost 8 bases and the J gene lost 7 bases, with 11 bases spanning the gap. Germline CDR1 reads DFQATT; CDR2 reads SNEGSKA (reference sequence). The CDR3 sequence is 10 residues long. CDR3 nucleotides: TGCAGTTCTGAGGGGGTTGGCTACACCTTC. Translation: CSSEGVGYTF.

The chain has TRBV7-6 and TRBJ2-5; D is possibly TRBD2 (6 bases). The CDR3 has 11 amino acids. Trimming removed 4 bases from V and 13 bases from J, with 13 bases in between. Germline CDR1 SGHVS, CDR2 FNYEAQ. CDR3 nucleotides: TGTGCCAGCAGCTCGGGACTCGGACTGTACTTC. As protein: CASSSGLGLYF.

At least ten counts were recorded for this clonotype. The chain employs TRBV4-1 and TRBJ2-1, with D possibly being TRBD1 (5 bases). Between the trimmed V and J ends, which lost 4 bases and 6 bases, there was a span of 16 bases. Germline V gene lookup returns CDR1 MGHRA and CDR2 YSYEKL. The CDR3 sequence is 15 residues long. In DNA form, the CDR3 reads TGCGCCAGCAGCCCCGAGCCCCGGACACTCAATGAGCAGTTCTTC. Protein sequence: CASSPEPRTLNEQFF.